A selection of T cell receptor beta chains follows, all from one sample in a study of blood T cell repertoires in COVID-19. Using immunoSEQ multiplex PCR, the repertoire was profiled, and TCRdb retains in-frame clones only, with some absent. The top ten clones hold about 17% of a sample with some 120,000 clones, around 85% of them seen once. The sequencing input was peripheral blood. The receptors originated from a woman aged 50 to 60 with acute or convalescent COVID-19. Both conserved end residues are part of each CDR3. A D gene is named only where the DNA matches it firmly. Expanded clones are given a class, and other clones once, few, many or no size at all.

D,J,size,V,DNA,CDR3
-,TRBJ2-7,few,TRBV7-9,TGTGCCAGCAGCTTAGTATCGGGGATCGGCGAGCAGTACTTC,CASSLVSGIGEQYF
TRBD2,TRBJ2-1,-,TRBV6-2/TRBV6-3,TGTGCCAGCAGTTACCGGACTAGCGGGGGGGCCAATGAGCAGTTCTTC,CASSYRTSGGANEQFF
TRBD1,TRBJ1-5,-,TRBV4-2,TGTGCCAGCAGCCAAGCGAGGACAGGTTATCAGCCCCAGCATTTT,CASSQARTGYQPQHF
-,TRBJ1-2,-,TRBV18,TGTGCCAGCTCGCCACAGGCCCAGGGCCCTTCGGCCCACACCTTC,CASSPQAQGPSAHTF
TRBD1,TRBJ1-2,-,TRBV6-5,TGTGCCAGCAGACCCACAGGGGGCGCTGACTATGGCTACACCTTC,CASRPTGGADYGYTF
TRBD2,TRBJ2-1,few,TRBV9,TGTGCCAGCAGCGCCCTAGCGGGGGAATCCTACAATGAGCAGTTCTTC,CASSALAGESYNEQFF
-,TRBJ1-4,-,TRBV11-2,TGTGCCAGCAGCGCAGGGAACCAGGACCGAGAAAAACTGTTTTTT,CASSAGNQDREKLFF
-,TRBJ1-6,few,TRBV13,TGTGCCAGCAGACGGAGGCTCCGGAACTCGGACCGGAATTCACCCCTCCACTTT,CASRRRLRNSDRNSPLHF
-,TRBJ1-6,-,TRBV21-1,TGTGCCAGACAGGGGGCATATAATTCACCCCTCCACTTT,CARQGAYNSPLHF
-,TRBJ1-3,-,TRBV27,TGTGCCAGCAGTCCGCTTTTAGCGGGCGGAAACACCATATATTTT,CASSPLLAGGNTIYF
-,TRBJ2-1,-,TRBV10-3,TGTGCCATCAGTGTCGGAAGCGGTATCAATGAGCAGTTCTTC,CAISVGSGINEQFF
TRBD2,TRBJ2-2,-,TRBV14,TGTGCCAGCAGCCGCCGACTAGCGGGGGGCACCGGGGAGCTGTTTTTT,CASSRRLAGGTGELFF
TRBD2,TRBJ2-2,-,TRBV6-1,TGTGCCAGCACCAGCGGGACGGCGAACACCGGGGAGCTGTTTTTT,CASTSGTANTGELFF
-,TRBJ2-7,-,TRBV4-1,TGCGCCAGCAGCCAAGCTTGGGTCGGGTACAAGGACGAGCAGTACTTC,CASSQAWVGYKDEQYF
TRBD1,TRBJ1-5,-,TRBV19,TGTGCCAGTAGTGCTCGGACAGGAGATAGCAATCAGCCCCAGCATTTT,CASSARTGDSNQPQHF
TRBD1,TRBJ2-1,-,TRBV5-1,TGCGCCAGCAGCTTGGAGCCAGGGGGTAGGGATGAGCAGTTCTTC,CASSLEPGGRDEQFF
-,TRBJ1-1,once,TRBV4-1,TGCGCCAGCAGCCAAGGACAGGAGAGGAACACTGAAGCTTTCTTT,CASSQGQERNTEAFF
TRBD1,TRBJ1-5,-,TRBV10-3,TGTGCCATCAGGGGACAGAGCAATCAGCCCCAGCATTTT,CAIRGQSNQPQHF
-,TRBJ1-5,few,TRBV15,TGTGCCACCAGCAGAGCCGAAGTACAGTCCAGTCACAATCAGCCCCAGCATTTT,CATSRAEVQSSHNQPQHF
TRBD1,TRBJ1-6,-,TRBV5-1,TGCGCCAGCAGCGGGGACAGGGCCGGATCACCCCTCCACTTT,CASSGDRAGSPLHF
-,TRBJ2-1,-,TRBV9,TGTGCCAGCAGCGTATTCCCAGGGCGGGGAGGTGAGCAGTTCTTC,CASSVFPGRGGEQFF
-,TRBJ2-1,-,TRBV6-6,TGTGCCAGCAGTTACGCGGACAGCTACAATGAGCAGTTCTTC,CASSYADSYNEQFF
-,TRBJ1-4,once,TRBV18,TGTGCCAGCTCACCACGAAGGGGGGGAGATGAAAAACTGTTTTTT,CASSPRRGGDEKLFF
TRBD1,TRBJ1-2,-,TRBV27,TGTGCCAGCAGTTTATCCGCGGGACAGGGGGCGCGAGTAGATTATGGCTACACCTTC,CASSLSAGQGARVDYGYTF
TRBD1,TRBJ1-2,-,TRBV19,TGTGCCAGTAGTATAGATCGGGACAGCGGCTATGGCTACACCTTC,CASSIDRDSGYGYTF
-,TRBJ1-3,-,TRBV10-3,TGTGCCATCAGTGAGTCAGCGAGGTCTGGAAACACCATATATTTT,CAISESARSGNTIYF
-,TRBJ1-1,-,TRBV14,TGTGCCAGCAGCCTATATAGGAGGGATGGAGAAGCTTTCTTT,CASSLYRRDGEAFF
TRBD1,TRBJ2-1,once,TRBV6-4,TGTGCCAGCAGTCTGAACCCGGGACAGGGGGTAAATGAGCAGTTCTTC,CASSLNPGQGVNEQFF
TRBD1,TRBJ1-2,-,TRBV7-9,TGTGCCAGCAGCCCCGGGACAGCCTATGGCTACACCTTC,CASSPGTAYGYTF
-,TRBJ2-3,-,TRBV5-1,TGCGCCAGCAGCTCAGGGTCCACAGATACGCAGTATTTT,CASSSGSTDTQYF
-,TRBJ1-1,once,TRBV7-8,TGTGCCAGCAGCTTAGGGCAGGGCACGGTCACTGAAGCTTTCTTT,CASSLGQGTVTEAFF
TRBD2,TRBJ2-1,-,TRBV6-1,TGTGCCAGCAGTGAATCCAAGCGGGGGGCCCAACCCTACAATGAGCAGTTCTTC,CASSESKRGAQPYNEQFF
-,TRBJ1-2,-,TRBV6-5,TGTGCCAGCAGCCCCAAATATGGCTACACCTTC,CASSPKYGYTF
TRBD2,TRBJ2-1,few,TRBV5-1,TGCGCCAGCAGCTTCCCGATAGCGGGGGGGTTTGGTAATGAGCAGTTCTTC,CASSFPIAGGFGNEQFF
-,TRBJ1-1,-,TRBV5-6,TGTGCCAGCAGCTTCGTAGGGGACACTGAAGCTTTCTTT,CASSFVGDTEAFF
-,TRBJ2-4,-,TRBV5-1,TGCGCCAGCAGCGTGGGGGGCAACATTCAGTACTTC,CASSVGGNIQYF
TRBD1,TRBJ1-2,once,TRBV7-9,TGTGCCAGCACCCGGGGGACAGGGGGCGTCTCTAACTATGGCTACACCTTC,CASTRGTGGVSNYGYTF
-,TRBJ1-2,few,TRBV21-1,TGTGCCAGCAGCAGGAGAGACCGACAGGGATCCTATGGCTACACCTTC,CASSRRDRQGSYGYTF
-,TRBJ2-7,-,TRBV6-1,TGTGCCAGCAGTGACCTGACAGAGTTCTTGGGTGAGCAGTACTTC,CASSDLTEFLGEQYF
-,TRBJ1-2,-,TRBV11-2,TGTGCCAGCAGCCCAGAGTCCCAGGCGCCATATGGCTACACCTTC,CASSPESQAPYGYTF
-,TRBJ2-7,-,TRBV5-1,TGCGCCAGCAGCTTGGGAGGCGGGCTCAGCTCCTACGAGCAGTACTTC,CASSLGGGLSSYEQYF
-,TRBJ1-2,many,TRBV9,TGTGCCAGCAGCGTATCTCCGGGGGTAAAAGGCTACACCTTC,CASSVSPGVKGYTF
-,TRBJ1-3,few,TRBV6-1,TGTGCCAGCAGTGAAAGGACAGCTACCACTGGAAACACCATATATTTT,CASSERTATTGNTIYF
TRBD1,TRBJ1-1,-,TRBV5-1,TGCGCCAGCAGCTTCCGGGACAGCGACACTGAAGCTTTCTTT,CASSFRDSDTEAFF
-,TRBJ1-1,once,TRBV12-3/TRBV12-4,TGTGCCAGCAGTTTACCTTCGAACAGTGAAGCTTTCTTT,CASSLPSNSEAFF
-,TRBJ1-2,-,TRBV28,TGTGCCAGCAGTCCACAATCCCGAGGCTACACCTTC,CASSPQSRGYTF
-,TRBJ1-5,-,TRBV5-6,TGTGCCAGCAGCTTGTATTCCATCTCGGGGACTCATCAGCCCCAGCATTTT,CASSLYSISGTHQPQHF
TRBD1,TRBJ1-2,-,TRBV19,TGTGCCAGTACTCCTCGGACAGGGGGTGGCTATGGCTACACCTTC,CASTPRTGGGYGYTF
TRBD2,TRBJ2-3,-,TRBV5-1,TGCGCCAGCAGCTTGGTGGCGGCGGGGGGTAATACGCAGTATTTT,CASSLVAAGGNTQYF
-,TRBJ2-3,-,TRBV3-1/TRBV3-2,TGTGCCAGCAGCCAAGGCCCACCTCGGGCGGGGAGCCAAGTTTCTAGCACAGATACGCAGTATTTT,CASSQGPPRAGSQVSSTDTQYF
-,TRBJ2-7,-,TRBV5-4,TGTGCCAGCAGCCCCGGGGGATACGAGCAGTACTTC,CASSPGGYEQYF
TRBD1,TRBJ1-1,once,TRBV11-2,TGTGCCAGCAGGGGGACAGGGAACACTGAAGCTTTCTTT,CASRGTGNTEAFF
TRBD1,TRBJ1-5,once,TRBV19,TGTGCCACCGACAGGGGAGTCAATCAGCCCCAGCATTTT,CATDRGVNQPQHF
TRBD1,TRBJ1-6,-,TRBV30,TGTGCCTGGAGGGGACAGGGTAGCTCCTATAATTCACCCCTCCACTTT,CAWRGQGSSYNSPLHF
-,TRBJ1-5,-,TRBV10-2,TGCGCCAGCAGTGCGGGCAGGGGTAGCAATCAGCCCCAGCATTTT,CASSAGRGSNQPQHF
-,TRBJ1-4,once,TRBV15,TGTGCCACCAGCAGAGGGGGGGTGGGTAATGAAAAACTGTTTTTT,CATSRGGVGNEKLFF
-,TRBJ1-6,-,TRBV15,TGTGCCACCAGACCGGGACACCTTAATTCACCCCTCCACTTT,CATRPGHLNSPLHF
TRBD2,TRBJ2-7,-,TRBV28,TGTGCCAGCAGTTTACAGGGAGGGACCGGGACTAGCTCCTACGAGCAGTACTTC,CASSLQGGTGTSSYEQYF
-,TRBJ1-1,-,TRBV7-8,TGTGCCAGCAGCCCCACACCCAGGGGATTTGGGAACACTGAAGCTTTCTTT,CASSPTPRGFGNTEAFF
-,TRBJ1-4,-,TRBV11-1,TGTGCCAGCGCGGGGGCAGTCGGTGAAAAACTGTTTTTT,CASAGAVGEKLFF